A single sample gave rise to the 27 T cell receptor beta chains below, sequenced in a study of identical twins. TCRdb processed the 5' RACE reads anew with MiXCR; each CDR3 protein has one entry. The table has a few hundred thousand distinct CDR3 sequences, more than 9% seen once. These same records also appear under a second study, on yellow fever vaccine responses in identical twins.

The sequenced sample was PBMCs. The receptor set was obtained from a young woman in good health.

This clonotype was seen only a few times. In DNA form, the CDR3 reads TGTGCCTGGAACGGTCCTAGCGGGGGGGAGACCCAGTACTTC. Protein: CAWNGPSGGETQYF. V is TRBV30 and J is TRBJ2-5; 11 bases agree with TRBD2. Unmatched junction bases numbered 6, after V lost 4 bases and J lost 5 bases. The germline V gene encodes CDR1 GTSNPN and CDR2 SVGIG (reference sequence). This CDR3 spans 14 amino acids.

This clonotype was counted many times. V is TRBV7-2 and J is TRBJ1-1; perhaps TRBD1 as D (6 bases). The CDR3 consists of 14 residues. Trimming removed 6 bases at V and 0 bases at J, with 11 bases between. Germline V gene data show CDR1 as SGHTA and CDR2 as FQGNSA. The CDR3 spells CASSLQGLNTEAFF. The CDR3 bases are TGTGCCAGCAGTTTACAGGGACTGAACACTGAAGCTTTCTTT.

This clonotype has a count of ten or more. This chain connects TRBV29-1 to TRBJ2-5; D is undetermined. The CDR3 has 12 residues. Germline CDR1 SQVTM, CDR2 ANQGSEA. Deletions cut 0 bases from V and 5 bases from J, with 7 bases between. The CDR3 is CSVEEHGETQYF. CDR3 in DNA: TGCAGCGTTGAAGAGCACGGGGAGACCCAGTACTTC.

The chain has TRBV6-1 and TRBJ2-1, with a weak D call TRBD2 (5 bases). Germline values: CDR1 MNHNS, CDR2 SASEGT. V was pared by 3 bases and J by 7 bases, with 16 bases between. The length of the CDR3 is 15 residues. The CDR3 sequence is CASSDRGTGVNEQFF. The CDR3 coding sequence is TGTGCCAGCAGTGATCGGGGTACGGGTGTTAATGAGCAGTTCTTC.

This clonotype was found a few times. This chain connects TRBV29-1 to TRBJ2-3; the D is unclear. This CDR3 region has 15 residues. Trimming pared 8 bases from V and 0 bases from J, leaving 18 bases between. Germline values: CDR1 SQVTM, CDR2 ANQGSEA. The CDR3 DNA reads TGCAGCCCCGCCGATGTGGAGTTTAGCACAGATACGCAGTATTTT. This translates into CSPADVEFSTDTQYF.

In its sample, this clonotype was seen a few times. The rearrangement uses TRBV6-1 and TRBJ2-5, with D perhaps given as TRBD1 or TRBD2 (5 bases each). V was clipped by 0 bases and J by 1 base, with 9 bases between them. The CDR3 covers 15 residues. The germline gives CDR1 MNHNS, CDR2 SASEGT. CDR3 nucleotide sequence: TGTGCCAGCAGTGAAGCTCCGGGGACCCAAGAGACCCAGTACTTC. This sequence encodes CASSEAPGTQETQYF.

The chain combines TRBV20-1 with TRBJ2-1; 12 positions agree with TRBD2. The CDR3 totals 17 residues. Trimming took 3 bases from V and 12 from J; bases not matched to a gene: 18. The germline CDR1 and CDR2 sequences are DFQATT and SNEGSKA (reference sequence). The CDR3 DNA is TGCAGTGCTAGCGTACCGGGACTAGCGGGCCGCGACTCGAGGCAGTTCTTC. Its translation: CSASVPGLAGRDSRQFF.

This rearrangement joins TRBV27 to TRBJ2-7, with a tentative D call TRBD2 (5 bases). Germline-derived CDR1 and CDR2 are MNHEY and SMNVEV (reference sequence). This CDR3 contains 13 residues. V lost 5 bases, J lost 4 bases, and 12 bases lay in between. CDR3 sequence reads: CASSVGVGYEQYF. CDR3 in DNA: TGTGCCAGCAGTGTCGGGGTGGGGTACGAGCAGTACTTC.

The chain uses TRBV29-1 and TRBJ2-1, with D maybe TRBD1 (5 bases). Germline CDR1 is SQVTM and CDR2 is ANQGSEA. The CDR3 spans 14 residues. V was pared by 6 bases and J by 5 bases, with 17 bases between. This CDR3 is CSVPQGPGNNEQFF. The CDR3 region has the DNA TGCAGCGTCCCCCAGGGCCCTGGGAACAATGAGCAGTTCTTC.

This clonotype occurred a few times. This chain joins TRBV15 and TRBJ2-1; the D is unclear. The V and J ends lost 8 bases and 4 bases respectively, with 15 bases between them. Germline V gene sequence: CDR1 LNHNV, CDR2 YYDKDF (reference sequence). The CDR3 loop spans 14 amino acids. CDR3 in DNA: TGTGCCACCGGCCCGGGTTCGAAGTACAATGAGCAGTTCTTC. Translation gives CATGPGSKYNEQFF.

At least ten counts were recorded for this clonotype. The chain combines TRBV29-1 with TRBJ2-1; D is ambiguous. The CDR3 consists of 12 residues. The V gene's germline CDR1 is SQVTM and CDR2 ANQGSEA. Trimming shortened V by 7 bases and J by 9 bases, and 16 bases separated the two germline ends. CDR3 nucleotides: TGCAGCGCCGCGGTAGCTAAGGTTGAGCAGTTCTTC. Translating it yields CSAAVAKVEQFF.

This sequence joins TRBV4-3 and TRBJ2-3; no firm D call. Germline lookup yields CDR1 LGHNA and CDR2 YSLEER. Trimming removed 2 bases at V and 0 bases at J, with 9 bases between. The CDR3 is 15 amino acids. DNA of the CDR3: TGCGCCAGCAGCCAACAGACATTGAGCACAGATACGCAGTATTTT. The encoded protein is CASSQQTLSTDTQYF.

In this sample, this clonotype turned up many times. This chain uses TRBV29-1 with TRBJ2-7; D unresolved. Germline loops: CDR1 SQVTM, CDR2 ANQGSEA. Deletions cut 4 bases from V and 3 bases from J, with 4 bases between. There are 10 residues in the CDR3. The CDR3 DNA reads TGCAGCGTTGGGGACTACGAGCAGTACTTC. This sequence encodes CSVGDYEQYF.

This clonotype has just a few counts. This chain connects TRBV20-1 to TRBJ2-4; 8 positions agree with TRBD1. CDR3 length: 14 amino acids. The V segment lost 0 bases and the J segment 8 bases; nucleotides outside the gene matches: 6. The germline V gene has CDR1 DFQATT and CDR2 SNEGSKA (reference sequence). CDR3 amino acids: CSARDPRGRDIQYF. DNA for the CDR3: TGCAGTGCTAGAGATCCCAGGGGGCGGGACATTCAGTACTTC.

Regarding this clonotype: A junction end diverges from the germline sequence, so it may reflect a read error. This chain links TRBV12-3 or TRBV12-4 with TRBJ2-7; the D is unclear. The CDR3 runs to 12 residues. The CDR3 loop reads CASSVKLGYLHF. In DNA, the CDR3 is TGTGCCAGCAGTGTAAAGTTAGGCTACCTCCACTTC.

This clonotype was counted many times. The rearrangement links TRBV18 to TRBJ2-5; D not certain. The CDR3 has 12 amino acids. V was cut by 4 bases and J by 0 bases, with 3 bases left in between. Germline V gene data show CDR1 as KGHSH and CDR2 as LQKENI. CDR3 amino acids: CASSQYQETQYF. The CDR3 nucleotides are TGTGCCAGCTCACAGTACCAAGAGACCCAGTACTTC.

This clonotype was observed many times. The chain carries TRBV6-1 and TRBJ1-1; the D is unclear. The CDR3 spans 14 residues. CDR1 is MNHNS, CDR2 SASEGT, per germline. Trimming removed 6 bases from V and 0 bases from J, with 11 bases in between. CDR3 amino acids: CASRQTLLNTEAFF. The DNA for the CDR3 is TGTGCCAGCAGACAGACTCTCTTGAACACTGAAGCTTTCTTT.

There are many counts of this clonotype. The genes are TRBV6-1 and TRBJ1-6, with D perhaps matching TRBD1 (6 bases). Looked up from germline, CDR1 is MNHNS and CDR2 is SASEGT. The CDR3 has 13 amino acids. Deletions cut 6 bases from V and 8 bases from J, with 11 bases between. The CDR3 protein is CASRRQGYSPLHF. The CDR3 nucleotides read TGTGCCAGCAGAAGGCAGGGGTATTCACCCCTCCACTTT.

The genes are TRBV7-9 and TRBJ1-6; 9 nucleotides align to TRBD1. The CDR3 is 16 amino acids. Germline trimming cut 4 bases from V and 8 bases from J; bases unmatched to any gene: 9. Germline CDR1 and CDR2: SEHNR and FQNEAQ (reference sequence). CDR3 nucleotides: TGTGCCAGCAGCTCGTTAACAGGGGGCGCGGATTCACCCCTCCACTTT. It yields the protein CASSSLTGGADSPLHF.

This clonotype turned up a few times. The chain carries TRBV28 and TRBJ2-7, with unresolved D. Trimming stripped 5 bases from V and 7 bases from J, with 12 bases between. The V gene's germline CDR1 is MDHEN and CDR2 SYDVKM. The CDR3 runs 12 residues. The CDR3 spells CASSAVKYEQYF. The CDR3 DNA reads TGTGCCAGCAGTGCCGTAAAGTATGAGCAGTACTTC.

This CDR3 reads CASRPVTPGLVTGELFF. CDR3 sequence (DNA): TGTGCCAGCAGGCCCGTTACCCCGGGACTAGTAACCGGGGAGCTGTTTTTT. The V call is TRBV6-1, the J call TRBJ2-2, with TRBD2 matching over 8 bases. The CDR3 extends over 17 amino acids. From germline, CDR1 is MNHNS and CDR2 SASEGT. V was pared by 6 bases and J by 5 bases, with 14 bases of the junction left unmatched.

This clonotype appeared a few times. The chain recombines TRBV9 with TRBJ2-1; 10 nucleotides agree with TRBD2. The CDR3 has 18 amino acids. The V and J ends lost 4 bases and 0 bases, in that order; junction bases with no gene match: 10. Germline V gene data show CDR1 as SGDLS and CDR2 as YYNGEE. CDR3 region: CASSNLLAGVSSYNEQFF. The CDR3 DNA reads TGTGCCAGCAGCAATCTGCTAGCGGGGGTTAGCTCCTACAATGAGCAGTTCTTC. The full variable domain, its missing parts supplied by reference TRBV9 and TRBJ2-1, is DSGVTQTPKHLITATGQRVTLRCSPRSGDLSVYWYQQSLDQGLQFLIQYYNGEERAKGNILERFSAQQFPDLHSELNLSSLELGDSALYFCASSNLLAGVSSYNEQFFGPGTRLTVL.

This clonotype was counted only a few times. The rearrangement uses TRBV7-2 and TRBJ2-5; the D gene is possibly TRBD1 (7 bases). The V gene lost 3 bases and the J gene lost 5 bases, with 16 bases spanning the gap. The CDR3 is 15 residues long. The germline V gene encodes CDR1 SGHTA and CDR2 FQGNSA. Here the CDR3 DNA reads TGTGCCAGCAGCTTTCGACAGGGAGGATGGGAGACCCAGTACTTC. It translates to CASSFRQGGWETQYF.

The CDR3: CASSLPVATDTQYF. The CDR3 nucleotides are TGTGCCAGCAGTTTACCCGTGGCCACAGATACGCAGTATTTT. This chain links TRBV28 with TRBJ2-3; unclear D gene. The V gene's germline CDR1 is MDHEN and CDR2 SYDVKM. The CDR3 runs 14 residues. The V end was cut by 2 bases, the J end by 2 bases, with 8 bases between.

The V gene is TRBV5-1, the J gene TRBJ2-7; a weak D match, TRBD2 (5 bases). V lost 0 bases, J lost 7 bases, and 17 bases lay in between. The CDR3 has 15 amino acids. Per germline, CDR1 SGHRS and CDR2 YFSETQ. In nucleotides, the CDR3 is TGCGCCAGCAGCTTGGCCTCGACACTATCGGGGGAGCAGTACTTC. Its translation: CASSLASTLSGEQYF.

This rearrangement joins TRBV20-1 to TRBJ1-5; D not resolved. This CDR3 spans 16 amino acids. CDR1 DFQATT and CDR2 SNEGSKA come from the germline V gene (reference sequence). Deletions cut 1 base from V and 3 bases from J, with 16 bases between. This CDR3 reads CSARGSAGNPNQPQHF. As DNA, the CDR3 is TGCAGTGCTAGAGGAAGTGCGGGGAATCCCAATCAGCCCCAGCATTTT.

This clonotype was observed many times. The rearrangement uses TRBV9 and TRBJ1-6; TRBD1 matches at 7 bases. This CDR3 spans 16 amino acids. The trim removed 2 bases at V and 6 bases at J, leaving 8 bases unmatched. The germline V gene encodes CDR1 SGDLS and CDR2 YYNGEE. The DNA for the CDR3 is TGTGCCAGCAGCGTGGGGGGACAGTCTGGTAATTCACCCCTCCACTTT. Amino acids: CASSVGGQSGNSPLHF.